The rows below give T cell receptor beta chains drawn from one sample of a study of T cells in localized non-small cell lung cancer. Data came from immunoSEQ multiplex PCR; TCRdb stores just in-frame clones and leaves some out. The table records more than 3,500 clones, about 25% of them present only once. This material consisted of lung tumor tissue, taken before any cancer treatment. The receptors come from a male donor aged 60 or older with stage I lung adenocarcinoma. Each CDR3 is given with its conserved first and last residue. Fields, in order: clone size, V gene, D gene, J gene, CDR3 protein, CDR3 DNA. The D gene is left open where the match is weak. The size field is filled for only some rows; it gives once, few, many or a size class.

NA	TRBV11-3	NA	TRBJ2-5	CASSFSGPFGVETQYF	TGTGCCAGCAGCTTCTCGGGTCCCTTTGGGGTTGAGACCCAGTACTTC
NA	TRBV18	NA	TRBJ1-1	CASSPGAGRGNTEAFF	TGTGCCAGCTCACCGGGGGCAGGGAGGGGTAACACTGAAGCTTTCTTT
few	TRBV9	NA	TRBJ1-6	CASSGGIMNSPLHF	TGTGCCAGCAGCGGGGGAATTATGAATTCACCCCTCCACTTT
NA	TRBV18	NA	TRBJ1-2	CASSPRTDMSSTNYGYTF	TGTGCCAGCTCACCACGGACCGATATGAGCAGTACTAACTATGGCTACACCTTC
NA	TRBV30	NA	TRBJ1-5	CAWSVGGNQPQHF	TGTGCCTGGAGTGTAGGCGGGAATCAGCCCCAGCATTTT
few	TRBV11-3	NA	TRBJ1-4	CASSLRLGGDEKLFF	TGTGCCAGCAGCTTAAGACTCGGGGGAGACGAAAAACTGTTTTTT
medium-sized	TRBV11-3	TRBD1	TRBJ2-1	CASSRTGAYNEQFF	TGTGCCAGCAGCCGGACAGGGGCCTACAATGAGCAGTTCTTC
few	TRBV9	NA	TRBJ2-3	CASSVGGFGDTQYF	TGTGCCAGCAGCGTAGGGGGCTTTGGGGATACGCAGTATTTT
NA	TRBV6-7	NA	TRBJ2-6	CASSQSFRDFYLSGANVLTF	TGTGCCAGCAGTCAGAGCTTTCGGGATTTCTACCTCTCTGGGGCCAACGTCCTGACTTTC
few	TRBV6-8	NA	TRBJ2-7	CASSDYPYEQYF	TGTGCCAGCAGTGATTATCCCTACGAGCAGTACTTC
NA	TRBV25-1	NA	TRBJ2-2	CASSGQANTGELFF	TGTGCCAGCAGTGGGCAGGCGAACACCGGGGAGCTGTTTTTT
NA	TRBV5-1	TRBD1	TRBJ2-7	CASSFMGQGSSDEQYF	TGCGCCAGCAGCTTCATGGGACAGGGGTCTAGCGACGAGCAGTACTTC
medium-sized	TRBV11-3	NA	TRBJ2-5	CASILDLDQETQYF	TGTGCCAGCATCTTGGACTTGGATCAAGAGACCCAGTACTTC
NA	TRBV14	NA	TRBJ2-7	CASSQGVLRGGRYEQYF	TGTGCCAGCAGCCAAGGGGTGTTGAGGGGGGGCCGGTACGAGCAGTACTTC
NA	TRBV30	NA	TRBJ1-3	CASARSRNTIYF	TGTGCCTCCGCGAGGAGTCGGAACACCATATATTTT
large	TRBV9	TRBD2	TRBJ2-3	CASLRDYTDTQYF	TGTGCCAGCCTCCGGGACTACACAGATACGCAGTATTTT
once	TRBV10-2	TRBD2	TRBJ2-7	CASSDLSGGTYEQYF	TGCGCCAGCAGTGACCTTAGCGGGGGGACCTACGAGCAGTACTTC
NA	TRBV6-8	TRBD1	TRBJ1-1	CASTGTGGLHAEAFF	TGTGCCAGCACCGGGACAGGGGGCCTTCACGCTGAAGCTTTCTTT
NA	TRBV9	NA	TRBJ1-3	CASSVTGGGNTIYF	TGTGCCAGCAGCGTAACTGGCGGTGGAAACACCATATATTTT
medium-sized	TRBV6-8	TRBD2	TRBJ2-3	CASGSGGGPTDTQYF	TGTGCCAGCGGGTCGGGCGGGGGGCCCACGGATACGCAGTATTTT
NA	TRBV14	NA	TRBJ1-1	CASSPGRWTEAFF	TGTGCCAGCAGCCCCGGCAGGTGGACTGAAGCTTTCTTT
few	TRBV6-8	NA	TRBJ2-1	CASSYRRGGNEQFF	TGTGCCAGCAGTTACCGCAGGGGAGGGAATGAGCAGTTCTTC
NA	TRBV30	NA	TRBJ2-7	CAWSGIEAGVHEQYF	TGTGCCTGGAGTGGAATCGAGGCAGGAGTCCACGAGCAGTACTTC
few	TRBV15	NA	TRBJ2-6	CATSSSTGLGANVLTF	TGTGCCACCAGCTCGTCCACGGGACTTGGGGCCAACGTCCTGACTTTC
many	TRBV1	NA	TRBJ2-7	CASSQSGTSIYEQYF	TGCGCCAGCAGCCAATCCGGCACGAGCATCTACGAGCAGTACTTC
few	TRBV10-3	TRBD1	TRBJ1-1	CAISESMRGQSTTEAFF	TGTGCCATCAGTGAGTCGATGAGGGGGCAGTCAACAACTGAAGCTTTCTTT
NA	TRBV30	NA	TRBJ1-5	CAWEGGFNQPQHF	TGTGCCTGGGAAGGGGGATTCAATCAGCCCCAGCATTTT
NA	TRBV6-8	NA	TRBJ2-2	CATSMWTGEGGTGELFF	TGTGCCACTTCTATGTGGACAGGCGAGGGGGGCACCGGGGAGCTGTTTTTT
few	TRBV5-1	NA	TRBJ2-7	CASSLALGQLYEQYF	TGCGCCAGCAGCTTGGCCCTTGGACAGCTCTACGAGCAGTACTTC
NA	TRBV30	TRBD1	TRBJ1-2	CAWSARTGLPGYTF	TGTGCCTGGAGTGCCCGGACAGGTCTTCCTGGCTACACCTTC
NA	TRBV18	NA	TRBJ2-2	CASSPLADRSNTGELFF	TGTGCCAGCTCACCGCTGGCTGACAGATCGAACACCGGGGAGCTGTTTTTT
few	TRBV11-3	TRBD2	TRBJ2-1	CASSFFSGGVDEQFF	TGTGCCAGCAGCTTTTTTAGCGGGGGTGTAGATGAGCAGTTCTTC
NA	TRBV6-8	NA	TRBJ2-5	CASSYSASSTQYF	TGTGCCAGCAGTTACTCAGCAAGCTCGACCCAGTACTTC
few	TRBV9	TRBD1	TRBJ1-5	CASSPGQGGYQPQHF	TGTGCCAGCAGTCCGGGACAGGGAGGTTATCAGCCCCAGCATTTT
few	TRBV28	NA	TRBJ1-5	CASSLGGPKNQAQHF	TGTGCCAGCAGTTTAGGGGGACCGAAAAATCAAGCCCAGCATTTT
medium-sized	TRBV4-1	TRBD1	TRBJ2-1	CASSQEVTGVNEQFF	TGCGCCAGCAGCCAAGAAGTGACAGGGGTTAATGAGCAGTTCTTC
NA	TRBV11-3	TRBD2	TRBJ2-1	CASSAGLAGGYEQFF	TGTGCCAGCAGCGCAGGACTAGCGGGGGGGTATGAGCAGTTCTTC
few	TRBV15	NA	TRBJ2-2	CATSRGLDSGELFF	TGTGCCACCAGCAGAGGACTAGACTCTGGGGAGCTGTTTTTT
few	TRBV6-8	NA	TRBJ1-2	CAISSGPSAEGYGYTF	TGTGCCATCAGTTCGGGACCATCGGCGGAGGGCTATGGCTACACCTTC
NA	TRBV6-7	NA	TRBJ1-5	CASSWRQSYSNQPQHF	TGTGCCAGCAGTTGGCGTCAGTCCTATAGCAATCAGCCCCAGCATTTT
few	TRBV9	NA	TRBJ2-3	CASNGETTDTQYF	TGTGCCAGCAACGGGGAGACCACAGATACGCAGTATTTT
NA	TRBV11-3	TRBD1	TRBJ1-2	CASSPRGQGGYGYTF	TGTGCCAGCAGCCCCCGGGGACAGGGTGGCTATGGCTACACCTTC
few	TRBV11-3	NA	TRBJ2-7	CASSSTQGSYEQYF	TGTGCCAGCAGCTCGACTCAGGGATCCTACGAGCAGTACTTC